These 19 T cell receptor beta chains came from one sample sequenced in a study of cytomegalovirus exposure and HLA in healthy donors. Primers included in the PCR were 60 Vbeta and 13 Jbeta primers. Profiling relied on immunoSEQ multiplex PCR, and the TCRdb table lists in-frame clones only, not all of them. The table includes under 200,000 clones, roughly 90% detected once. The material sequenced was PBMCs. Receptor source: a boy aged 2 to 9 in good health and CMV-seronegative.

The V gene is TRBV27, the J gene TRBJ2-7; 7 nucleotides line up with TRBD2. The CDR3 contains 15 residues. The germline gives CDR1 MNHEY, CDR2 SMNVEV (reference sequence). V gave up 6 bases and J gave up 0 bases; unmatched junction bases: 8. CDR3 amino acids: CASSWGLPSSYEQYF. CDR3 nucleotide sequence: TGTGCCAGCAGCTGGGGACTACCGAGCTCCTACGAGCAGTACTTC.

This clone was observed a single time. The CDR3, as DNA: TGCGCCAGCAGCTTGACCATGGGACTTAGCACAGATACGCAGTATTTT. It encodes CASSLTMGLSTDTQYF. This chain uses TRBV5-1 with TRBJ2-3; a possible D gene is TRBD2 (6 bases). The V end lost 1 base, the J end lost 0 bases, and 12 bases lay between the germline ends. Germline assignment: CDR1 SGHRS and CDR2 YFSETQ. This CDR3 has 16 amino acids. The complete variable domain, with remaining parts taken from reference TRBV5-1 and TRBJ2-3, reads KAGVTQTPRYLIKTRGQQVTLSCSPISGHRSVSWYQQTPGQGLQFLFEYFSETQRNKGNFPGRFSGRQFSNSRSEMNVSTLELGDSALYLCASSLTMGLSTDTQYFGPGTRLTVL.

Here the CDR3 DNA reads TGTGCCAGCAGTTCTGATCACAGGGATGTGAGCACAGATACGCAGTATTTT. It specifies CASSSDHRDVSTDTQYF. V is TRBV27 and J is TRBJ2-3, with a tentative D call TRBD1 (6 bases). The CDR3 consists of 17 residues. Trimming took off 4 bases at V and 0 bases at J, with 17 bases between the two ends. The germline V gene encodes CDR1 MNHEY and CDR2 SMNVEV (reference sequence).

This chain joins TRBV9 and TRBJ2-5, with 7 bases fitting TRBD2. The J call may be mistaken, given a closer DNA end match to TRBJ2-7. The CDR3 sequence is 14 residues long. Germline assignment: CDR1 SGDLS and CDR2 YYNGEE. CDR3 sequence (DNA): TGTGCCAGCAGCGCCCGAGCGGGGTTGGACGAGCAGTACTTC. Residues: CASSARAGLDEQYF.

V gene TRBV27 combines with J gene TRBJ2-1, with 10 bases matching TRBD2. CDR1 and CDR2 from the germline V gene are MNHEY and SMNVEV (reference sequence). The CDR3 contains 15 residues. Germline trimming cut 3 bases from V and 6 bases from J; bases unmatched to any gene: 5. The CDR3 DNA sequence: TGTGCCAGCAGTTTGATGCTAGCGGGAGCCAATGAGCAGTTCTTC. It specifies CASSLMLAGANEQFF.

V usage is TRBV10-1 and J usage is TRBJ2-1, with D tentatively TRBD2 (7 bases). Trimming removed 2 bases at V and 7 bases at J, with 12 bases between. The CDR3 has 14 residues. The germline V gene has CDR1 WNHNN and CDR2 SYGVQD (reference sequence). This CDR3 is CASSEGLGGNEQFF. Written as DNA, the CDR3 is TGCGCCAGCAGTGAGGGACTAGGGGGGAATGAGCAGTTCTTC.

The CDR3: CASSFLGTGSWNYGYTF. CDR3 nucleotides: TGTGCCAGCAGTTTTTTGGGGACAGGGTCTTGGAACTATGGCTACACCTTC. The chain uses TRBV27 and TRBJ1-2; 9 nucleotides match TRBD1. This CDR3 spans 17 amino acids. V shed 3 bases and J 2 bases; nucleotides not matched to a gene: 10. The germline V gene has CDR1 MNHEY and CDR2 SMNVEV (reference sequence).

The CDR3 coding sequence is TGTGCCAGTAGTGGGCACGGGGCGGGGAAGGCAGATACGCAGTATTTT. Protein: CASSGHGAGKADTQYF. This chain uses TRBV19 with TRBJ2-3; D is perhaps TRBD2 (6 bases). Per germline, CDR1 LNHDA and CDR2 SQIVND (reference sequence). Trimming cost V 5 bases and J 4 bases, with 19 bases left between them. CDR3 length equals 16 residues.

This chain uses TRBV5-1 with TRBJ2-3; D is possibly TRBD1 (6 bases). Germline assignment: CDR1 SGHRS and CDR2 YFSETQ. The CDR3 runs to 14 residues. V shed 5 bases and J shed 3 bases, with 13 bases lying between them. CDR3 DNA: TGCGCCAGCAGGCCAGGGGCAGCAACAGATACGCAGTATTTT. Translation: CASRPGAATDTQYF.

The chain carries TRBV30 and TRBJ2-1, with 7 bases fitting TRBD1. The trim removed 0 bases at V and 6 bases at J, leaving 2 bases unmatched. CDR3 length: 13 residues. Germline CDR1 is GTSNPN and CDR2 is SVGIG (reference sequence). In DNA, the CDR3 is TGTGCCTGGAGTGTAGCAGGGGGCAATGAGCAGTTCTTC. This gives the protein CAWSVAGGNEQFF.

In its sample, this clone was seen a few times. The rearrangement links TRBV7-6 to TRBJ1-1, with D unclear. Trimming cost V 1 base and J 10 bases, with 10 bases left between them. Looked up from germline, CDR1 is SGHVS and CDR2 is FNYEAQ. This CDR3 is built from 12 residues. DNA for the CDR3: TGTGCCAGCAGCTTAGATGCCGGGGTAGCTTTCTTT. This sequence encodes CASSLDAGVAFF. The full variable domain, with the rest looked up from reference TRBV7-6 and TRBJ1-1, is GAGVSQSPRYKVTKRGQDVALRCDPISGHVSLYWYRQALGQGPEFLTYFNYEAQQDKSGLPNDRFSAERPEGSISTLTIQRTEQRDSAMYRCASSLDAGVAFFGQGTRLTVV.

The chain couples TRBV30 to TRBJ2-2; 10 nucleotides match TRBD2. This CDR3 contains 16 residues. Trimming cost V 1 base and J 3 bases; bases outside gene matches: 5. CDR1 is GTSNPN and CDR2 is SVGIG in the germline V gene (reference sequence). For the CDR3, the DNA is TGTGCCTGGAGTGCCATAGCGGGGGGTTACACCGGGGAGCTGTTTTTT. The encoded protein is CAWSAIAGGYTGELFF.

The CDR3 DNA follows: TGTGCCAGCAGTTTCTGGGGCGGGCAGTTCTTC. Translating gives CASSFWGGQFF. This chain joins TRBV28 and TRBJ2-1, with a tentative D call TRBD1 (5 bases). The CDR3 is made up of 11 amino acids. Germline V gene lookup returns CDR1 MDHEN and CDR2 SYDVKM. The germline V and J ends were trimmed by 3 bases and 12 bases, with 9 bases remaining between them.

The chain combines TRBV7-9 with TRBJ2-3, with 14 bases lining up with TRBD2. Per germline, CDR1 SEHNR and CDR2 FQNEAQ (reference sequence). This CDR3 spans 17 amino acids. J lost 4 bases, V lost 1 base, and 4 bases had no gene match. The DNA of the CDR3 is TGTGCCAGCAGCTTAGGGGGACTAGCGGGGGACCCAGATACGCAGTATTTT. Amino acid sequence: CASSLGGLAGDPDTQYF.

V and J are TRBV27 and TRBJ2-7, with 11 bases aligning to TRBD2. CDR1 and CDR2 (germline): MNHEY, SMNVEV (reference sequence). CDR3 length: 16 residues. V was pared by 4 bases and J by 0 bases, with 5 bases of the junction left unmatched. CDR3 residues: CASSSGTSGHSYEQYF. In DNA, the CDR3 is TGTGCCAGCAGTTCTGGGACTAGCGGACACTCCTACGAGCAGTACTTC.

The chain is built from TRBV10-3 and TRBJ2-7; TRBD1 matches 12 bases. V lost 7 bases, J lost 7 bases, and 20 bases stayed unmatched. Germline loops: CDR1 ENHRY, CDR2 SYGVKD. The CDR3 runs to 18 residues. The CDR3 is CAIMTSSGTGGRFGEQYF. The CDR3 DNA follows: TGTGCCATCATGACGAGTTCCGGGACAGGGGGCAGGTTTGGAGAGCAGTACTTC.

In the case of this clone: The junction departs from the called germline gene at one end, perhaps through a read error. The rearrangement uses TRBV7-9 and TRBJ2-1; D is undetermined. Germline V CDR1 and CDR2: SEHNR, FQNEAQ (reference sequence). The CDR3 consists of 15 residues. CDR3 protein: CSSSLGSFVYNEQFF. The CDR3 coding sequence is TGTTCCAGCAGCTTGGGCAGCTTCGTATACAATGAGCAGTTCTTC.

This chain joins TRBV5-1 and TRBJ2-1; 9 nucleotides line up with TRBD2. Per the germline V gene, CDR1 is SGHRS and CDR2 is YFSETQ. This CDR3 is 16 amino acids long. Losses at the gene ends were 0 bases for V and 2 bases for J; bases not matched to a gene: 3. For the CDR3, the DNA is TGCGCCAGCAGCTTGGGTCAGCGGGGGGCCTACAATGAGCAGTTCTTC. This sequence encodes CASSLGQRGAYNEQFF.

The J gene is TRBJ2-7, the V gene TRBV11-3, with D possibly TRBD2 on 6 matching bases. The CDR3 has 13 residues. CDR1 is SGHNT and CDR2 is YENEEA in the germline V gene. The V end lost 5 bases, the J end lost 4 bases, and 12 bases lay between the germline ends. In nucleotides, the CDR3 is TGTGCCAGCAGCCTGGGACTGAATTACGAGCAGTACTTC. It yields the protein CASSLGLNYEQYF.